This T cell receptor (beta chain) derives from a study of CDR3 diversity in severe acne. The CDR3 length is 20 residues. Trimming removed 7 bases from V and 8 bases from J; junction bases left unmatched: 27. Germline values: CDR1 LNHDA, CDR2 SQIVND (reference sequence). One entry per CDR3 protein, called by TCRdb with MiXCR from the PCR reads. The repertoire holds about 90,000 distinct CDR3 sequences, approximately 54% seen once, with around 10% in the top ten. This clonotype has a handful of counts. The gene calls are TRBV19 and TRBJ2-1, with 9 bases lining up with TRBD1. Sequencing was performed on blood. This sequence was found in a male donor with severe acne vulgaris. The CDR3 DNA reads TGTGCCAGTACCGCAGTAGTTCGGGACAGGGCCCGTAGGGTTCTGGATGAGCAGTTCTTC. The encoded protein is CASTAVVRDRARRVLDEQFF. The whole variable domain, filled in from reference TRBV19 and TRBJ2-1, reads DGGITQSPKYLFRKEGQNVTLSCEQNLNHDAMYWYRQDPGQGLRLIYYSQIVNDFQKGDIAEGYSVSREKKESFPLTVTSAQKNPTAFYLCASTAVVRDRARRVLDEQFFGPGTRLTVL.